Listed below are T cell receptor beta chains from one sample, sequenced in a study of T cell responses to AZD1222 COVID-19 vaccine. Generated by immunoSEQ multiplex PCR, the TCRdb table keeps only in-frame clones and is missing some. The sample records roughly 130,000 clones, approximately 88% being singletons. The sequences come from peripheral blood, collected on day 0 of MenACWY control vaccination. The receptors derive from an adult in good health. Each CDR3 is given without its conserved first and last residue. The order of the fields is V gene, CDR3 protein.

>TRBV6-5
ASSYSTVGNVNEQF
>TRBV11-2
ASSQVQGIRGTEAF
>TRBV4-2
ASSQGAGANTEAF
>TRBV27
ASTIYASGSNEQY
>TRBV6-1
ASSEVWGEQF
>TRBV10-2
ASSEGLPGNIQY
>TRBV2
ATGSGLTVPEQF
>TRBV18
ASSPGGRRSSGNTIY
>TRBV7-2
ASSLMYGATYEQY
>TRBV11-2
ASSSFTGGTEAF
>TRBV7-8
ASSSRTGWVGDEQF
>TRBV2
ASSLGGEETQY
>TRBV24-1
ATSGRWYNEQF
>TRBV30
AWRSGGLNTEAF
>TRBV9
ASSAQEGTEAF
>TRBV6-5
ASSTPNRNTIY
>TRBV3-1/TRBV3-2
ASSHNFGPTETQY
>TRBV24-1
ATSDPTGEGGYGYT
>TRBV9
ASSVASGRVETQY
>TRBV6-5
ASSRLDSTQY
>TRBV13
ASSHGETQY
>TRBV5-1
ASSAGQYGYT
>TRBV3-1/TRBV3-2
ASSPLFRVETQY
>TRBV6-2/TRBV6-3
ASSYSTRLETQY
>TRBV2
ASSEGFLSNQPQH
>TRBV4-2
ASSQDRGSGNTIY
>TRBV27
ASSIRGNSPLH
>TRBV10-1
ASSEQGKTQY
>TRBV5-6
ASSFILAVSYNEQF
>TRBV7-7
ASSLGVGTAGELF
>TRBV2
ATQSHQGGQPQH
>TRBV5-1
ASSLWTSGSYEQY
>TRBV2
ASSVQRGEQY
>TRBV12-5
ASGIGGRAGDTQY
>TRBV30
AWTWDSNTEAF
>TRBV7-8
ASRIGTGGYGYT
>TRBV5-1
ASSLGGLAGGWDTQY
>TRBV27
ASSGGGTYEQY
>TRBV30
AWKRLAGNDEQF
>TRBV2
ASRNPASEQY
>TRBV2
ASRLRVFLYGYT
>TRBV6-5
ASSLHRGFAYGYT
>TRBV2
ASSLSGSDTDTQY
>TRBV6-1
ASSDTGTGSGKLF
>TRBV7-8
ASNSGAGSSGNTIY
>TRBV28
ASSLLTVADTEAF
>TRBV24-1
ATQGPRYQETQY
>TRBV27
ASSSDTEAF
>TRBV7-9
ASRQGRTDTQY
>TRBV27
ASSRAQWGQPQH
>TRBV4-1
ASSQDFQAAYNSPLH
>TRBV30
AWSRENEKLF
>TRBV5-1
ASSFRDRGTDTQY
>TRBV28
ASSLAPGNYGYT
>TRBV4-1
ASSQDQFTGTNYEQY
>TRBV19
ASSIGTGTDTQY
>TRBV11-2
ASSLGGFRRAF
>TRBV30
ASAGHGTNYGYT
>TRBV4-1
ASSQASWTGANQPQH
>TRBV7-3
ASSPVRPSYNEQF